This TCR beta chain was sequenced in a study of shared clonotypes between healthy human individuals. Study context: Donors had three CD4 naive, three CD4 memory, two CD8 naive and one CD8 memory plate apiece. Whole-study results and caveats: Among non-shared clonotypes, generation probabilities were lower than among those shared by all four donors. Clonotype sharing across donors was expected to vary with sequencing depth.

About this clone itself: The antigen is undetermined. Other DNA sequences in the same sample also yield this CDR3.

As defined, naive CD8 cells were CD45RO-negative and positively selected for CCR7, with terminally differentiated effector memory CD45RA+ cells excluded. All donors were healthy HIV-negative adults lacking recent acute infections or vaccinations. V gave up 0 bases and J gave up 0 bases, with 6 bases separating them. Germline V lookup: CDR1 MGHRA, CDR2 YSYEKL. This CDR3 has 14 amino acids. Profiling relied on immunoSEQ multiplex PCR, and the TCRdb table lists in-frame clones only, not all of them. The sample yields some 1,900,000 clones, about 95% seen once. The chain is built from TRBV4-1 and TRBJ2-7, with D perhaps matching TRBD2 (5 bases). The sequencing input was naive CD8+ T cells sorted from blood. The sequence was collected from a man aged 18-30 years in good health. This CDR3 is CASSQDRGSYEQYF. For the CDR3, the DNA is TGCGCCAGCAGCCAAGACCGGGGCTCCTACGAGCAGTACTTC.